This paragraph reports one T cell receptor beta chain. Its specificity is unknown. These data belong to a study of T cell responses to AZD1222 COVID-19 vaccine. Study-wide results and limits: Baseline testing showed seropositivity in only a handful of AZD1222 recipients. CD4 TCRs linked to vaccination spanned spike, dominating at 160-218 and 743-854.

Libraries were prepared by immunoSEQ multiplex PCR; TCRdb keeps only in-frame clonotypes and omits some of them. The profile shows some 81,000 clones, 85% to 95% of them singletons. CDR3 length: 18 amino acids. CDR1 is KGHSY and CDR2 is FQNENV in the germline V gene. V was clipped by 5 bases and J by 5 bases, with 26 bases between them. This clonotype originated in an adult who received the AZD1222 COVID-19 vaccine. Material: peripheral blood, obtained 28 days after the second AZD1222 dose. The chain combines TRBV16 with TRBJ2-3; no clear D gene. CDR3: CASSKGSLFTPGRDTQYF. The CDR3 DNA is TGTGCCAGCAGCAAGGGCAGCCTATTTACACCCGGCAGAGATACGCAGTATTTT. Full variable domain (outside the CDR3, taken from reference TRBV16 and TRBJ2-3): GEEVAQTPKHLVRGEGQKAKLYCAPIKGHSYVFWYQQVLKNEFKFLISFQNENVFDETGMPKERFSAKCLPNSPCSLEIQATKLEDSAVYFCASSKGSLFTPGRDTQYFGPGTRLTVL.